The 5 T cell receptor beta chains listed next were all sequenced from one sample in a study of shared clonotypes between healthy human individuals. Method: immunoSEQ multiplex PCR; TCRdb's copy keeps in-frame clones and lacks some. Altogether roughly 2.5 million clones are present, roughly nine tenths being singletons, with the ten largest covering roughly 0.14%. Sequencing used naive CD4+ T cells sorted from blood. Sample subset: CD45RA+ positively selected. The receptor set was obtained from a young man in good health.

The CDR3 bases are TGCGCCAGCAGCCCCGGGAGGGGTAATTCACCCCTCCACTTT. The encoded protein is CASSPGRGNSPLHF. The chain is built from TRBV10-1 and TRBJ1-6, with a possible D match to TRBD1 (5 bases). CDR3 size: 14 residues. CDR1 and CDR2 (germline): WNHNN, SYGVQD (reference sequence). V lost 6 bases and J lost 6, with 12 bases in between.

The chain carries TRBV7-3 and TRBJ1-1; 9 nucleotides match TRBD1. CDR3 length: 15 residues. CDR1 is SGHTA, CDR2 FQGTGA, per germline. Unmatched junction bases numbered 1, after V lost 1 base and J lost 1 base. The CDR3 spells CASSLKGQGNTEAFF. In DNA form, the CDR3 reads TGTGCCAGCAGCTTAAAGGGACAGGGGAACACTGAAGCTTTCTTT.

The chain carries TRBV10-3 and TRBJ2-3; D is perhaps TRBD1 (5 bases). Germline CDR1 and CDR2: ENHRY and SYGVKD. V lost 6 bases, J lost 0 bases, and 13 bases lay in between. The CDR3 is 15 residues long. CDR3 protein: CAIRSGAASTDTQYF. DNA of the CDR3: TGTGCCATCAGGAGTGGGGCGGCTAGCACAGATACGCAGTATTTT.

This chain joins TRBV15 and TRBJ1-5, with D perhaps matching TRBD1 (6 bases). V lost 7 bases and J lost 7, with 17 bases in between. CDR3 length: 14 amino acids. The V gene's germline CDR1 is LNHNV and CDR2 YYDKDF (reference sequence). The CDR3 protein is CATNLGGGGQPQHF. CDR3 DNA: TGTGCCACCAATTTGGGAGGGGGAGGGCAGCCCCAGCATTTT.

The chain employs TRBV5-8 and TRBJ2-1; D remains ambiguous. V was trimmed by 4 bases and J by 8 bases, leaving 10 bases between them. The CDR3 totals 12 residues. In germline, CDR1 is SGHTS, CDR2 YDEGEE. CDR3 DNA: TGTGCCAGCAGCCCGAGGACGGATGAGCAGTTCTTC. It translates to CASSPRTDEQFF.